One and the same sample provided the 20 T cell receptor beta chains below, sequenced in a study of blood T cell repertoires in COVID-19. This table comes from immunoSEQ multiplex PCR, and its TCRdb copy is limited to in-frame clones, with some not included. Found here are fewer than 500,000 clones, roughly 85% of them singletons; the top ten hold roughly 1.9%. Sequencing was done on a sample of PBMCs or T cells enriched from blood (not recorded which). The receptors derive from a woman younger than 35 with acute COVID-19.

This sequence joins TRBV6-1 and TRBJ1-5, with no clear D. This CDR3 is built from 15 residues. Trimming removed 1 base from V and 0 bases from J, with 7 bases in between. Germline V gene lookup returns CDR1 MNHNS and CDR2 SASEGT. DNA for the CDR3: TGTGCCAGCAGTGAAGGGGCAGTTAGCAATCAGCCCCAGCATTTT. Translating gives CASSEGAVSNQPQHF.

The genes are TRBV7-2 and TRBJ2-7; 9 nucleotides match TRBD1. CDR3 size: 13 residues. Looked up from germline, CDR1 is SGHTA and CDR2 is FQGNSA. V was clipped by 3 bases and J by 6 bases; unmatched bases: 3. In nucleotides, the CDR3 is TGTGCCAGCAGCTTGGGACAGGGACTCGAGCAGTACTTC. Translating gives CASSLGQGLEQYF. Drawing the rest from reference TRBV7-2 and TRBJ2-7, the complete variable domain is GAGVSQSPSNKVTEKGKDVELRCDPISGHTALYWYRQSLGQGLEFLIYFQGNSAPDKSGLPSDRFSAERTGGSVSTLTIQRTQQEDSAVYLCASSLGQGLEQYFGPGTRLTVT.

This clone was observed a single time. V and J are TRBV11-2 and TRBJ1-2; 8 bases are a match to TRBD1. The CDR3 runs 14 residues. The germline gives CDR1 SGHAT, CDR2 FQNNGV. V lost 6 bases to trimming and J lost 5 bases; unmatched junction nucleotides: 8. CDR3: CASSYHRGRYGYTF. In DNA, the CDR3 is TGTGCCAGCAGTTACCACAGGGGGAGGTATGGCTACACCTTC.

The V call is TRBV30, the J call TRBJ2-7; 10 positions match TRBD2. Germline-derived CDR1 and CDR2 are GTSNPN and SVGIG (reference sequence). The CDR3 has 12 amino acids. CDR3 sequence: CASSGSGYEQYF. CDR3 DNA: TGTGCGTCTAGCGGGAGCGGGTACGAGCAGTACTTC.

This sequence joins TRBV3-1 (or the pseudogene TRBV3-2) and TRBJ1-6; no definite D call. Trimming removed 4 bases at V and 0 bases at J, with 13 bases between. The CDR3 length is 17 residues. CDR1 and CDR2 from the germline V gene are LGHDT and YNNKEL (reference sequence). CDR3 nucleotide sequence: TGTGCCAGCAGCCCGTTCCTTTTTAACTCCTATAATTCACCCCTCCACTTT. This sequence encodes CASSPFLFNSYNSPLHF.

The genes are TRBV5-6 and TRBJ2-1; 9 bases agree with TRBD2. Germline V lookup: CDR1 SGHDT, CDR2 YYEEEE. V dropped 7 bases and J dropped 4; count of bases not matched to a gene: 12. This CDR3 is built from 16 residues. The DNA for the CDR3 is TGTGCCAGCTCTTGGGGGACCCTAGCGGGATACAATGAGCAGTTCTTC. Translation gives CASSWGTLAGYNEQFF.

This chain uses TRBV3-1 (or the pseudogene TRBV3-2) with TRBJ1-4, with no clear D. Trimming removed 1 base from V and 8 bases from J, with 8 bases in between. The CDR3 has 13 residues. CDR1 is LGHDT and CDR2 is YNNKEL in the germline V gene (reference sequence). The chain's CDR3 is CASSQVSFEKLFF. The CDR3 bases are TGTGCCAGCAGCCAAGTCTCCTTCGAAAAACTGTTTTTT.

The CDR3 here is CASSLALRGWPPLHF. CDR3 DNA sequence: TGTGCCAGCAGCTTAGCGCTCAGGGGTTGGCCACCCCTCCACTTT. This chain uses TRBV7-8 with TRBJ1-6, with D tentatively TRBD1 (6 bases). The CDR3 spans 15 residues. V lost 0 bases to trimming and J lost 11 bases, with 14 bases between them. CDR1 SGHVS and CDR2 FQNEAQ come from the germline V gene.

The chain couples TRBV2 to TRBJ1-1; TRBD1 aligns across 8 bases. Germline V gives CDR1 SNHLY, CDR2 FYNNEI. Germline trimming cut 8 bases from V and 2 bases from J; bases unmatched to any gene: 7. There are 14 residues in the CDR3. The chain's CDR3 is CASDAGGPNTEAFF. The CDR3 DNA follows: TGTGCCAGCGACGCAGGGGGCCCCAACACTGAAGCTTTCTTT.

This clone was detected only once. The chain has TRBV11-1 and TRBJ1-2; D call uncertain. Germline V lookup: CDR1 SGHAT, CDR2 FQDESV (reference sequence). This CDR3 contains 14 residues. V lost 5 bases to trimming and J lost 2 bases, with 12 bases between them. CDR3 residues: CASSADMRNYGYTF. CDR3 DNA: TGTGCCAGCAGCGCCGACATGAGAAACTATGGCTACACCTTC.

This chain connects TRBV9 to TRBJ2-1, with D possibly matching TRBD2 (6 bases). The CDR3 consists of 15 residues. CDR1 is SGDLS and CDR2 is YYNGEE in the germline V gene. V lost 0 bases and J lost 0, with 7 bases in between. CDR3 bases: TGTGCCAGCAGCGTAGGCGGGAACTCCTACAATGAGCAGTTCTTC. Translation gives CASSVGGNSYNEQFF.

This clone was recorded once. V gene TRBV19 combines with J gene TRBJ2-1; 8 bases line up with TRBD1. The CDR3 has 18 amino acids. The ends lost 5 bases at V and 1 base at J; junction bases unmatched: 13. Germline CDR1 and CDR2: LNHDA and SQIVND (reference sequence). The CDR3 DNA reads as TGTGCCAGTAGTGCCAGATCAACCCAGGGGGCGTCCTACAATGAGCAGTTCTTC. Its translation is CASSARSTQGASYNEQFF.

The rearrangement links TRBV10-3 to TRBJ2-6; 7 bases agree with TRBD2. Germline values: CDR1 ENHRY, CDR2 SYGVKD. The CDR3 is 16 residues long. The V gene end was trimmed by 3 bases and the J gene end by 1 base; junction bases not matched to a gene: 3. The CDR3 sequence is CAISETSASGANVLTF. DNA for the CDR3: TGTGCCATCAGTGAAACTAGCGCTTCTGGGGCCAACGTCCTGACTTTC.

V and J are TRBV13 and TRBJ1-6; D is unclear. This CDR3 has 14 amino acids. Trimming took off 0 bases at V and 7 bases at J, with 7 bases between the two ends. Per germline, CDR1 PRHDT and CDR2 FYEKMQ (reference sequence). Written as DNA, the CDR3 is TGTGCCAGCAGCTTAGGCCTGTTCAATTCACCCCTCCACTTT. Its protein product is CASSLGLFNSPLHF.

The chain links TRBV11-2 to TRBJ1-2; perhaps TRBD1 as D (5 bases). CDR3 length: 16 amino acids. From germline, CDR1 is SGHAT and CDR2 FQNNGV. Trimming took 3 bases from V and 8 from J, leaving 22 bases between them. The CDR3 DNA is TGTGCCAGCAGCTTTGGGGCGGTGGGGCAGGCTCGGGGCTACACCTTC. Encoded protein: CASSFGAVGQARGYTF.

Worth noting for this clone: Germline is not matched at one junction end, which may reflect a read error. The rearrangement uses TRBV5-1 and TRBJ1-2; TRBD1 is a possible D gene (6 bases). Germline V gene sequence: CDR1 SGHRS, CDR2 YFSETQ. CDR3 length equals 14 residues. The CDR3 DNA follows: TGCGCCCGCAGCGGGGGGGGCTCGGACTATGGCTACACCTTC. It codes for CARSGGGSDYGYTF.

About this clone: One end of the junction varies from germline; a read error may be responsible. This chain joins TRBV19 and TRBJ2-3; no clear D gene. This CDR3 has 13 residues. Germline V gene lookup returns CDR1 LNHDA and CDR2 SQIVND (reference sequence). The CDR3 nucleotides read TGTGCCAGTAGTATTTTTAGCAGAGATACGCAGTATTTT. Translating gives CASSIFSRDTQYF.

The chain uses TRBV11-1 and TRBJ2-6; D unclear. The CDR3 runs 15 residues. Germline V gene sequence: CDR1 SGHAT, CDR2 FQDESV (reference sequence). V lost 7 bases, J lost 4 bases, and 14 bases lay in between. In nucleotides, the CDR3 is TGTGCCAGCACCTCCAGGCAATCCGGGGCCAACGTCCTGACTTTC. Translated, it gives CASTSRQSGANVLTF.

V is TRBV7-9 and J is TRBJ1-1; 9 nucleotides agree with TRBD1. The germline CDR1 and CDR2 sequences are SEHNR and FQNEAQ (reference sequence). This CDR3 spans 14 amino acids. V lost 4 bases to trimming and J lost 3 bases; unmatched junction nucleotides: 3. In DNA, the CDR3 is TGTGCCAGCAGCTACCGGGACAGGGACACTGAAGCTTTCTTT. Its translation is CASSYRDRDTEAFF.

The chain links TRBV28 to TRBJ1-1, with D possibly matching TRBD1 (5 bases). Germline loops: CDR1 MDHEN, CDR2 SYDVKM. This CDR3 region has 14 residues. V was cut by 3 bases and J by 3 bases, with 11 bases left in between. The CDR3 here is CASSLTASYTEAFF. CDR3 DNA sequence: TGTGCCAGCAGTTTGACAGCCTCCTACACTGAAGCTTTCTTT.